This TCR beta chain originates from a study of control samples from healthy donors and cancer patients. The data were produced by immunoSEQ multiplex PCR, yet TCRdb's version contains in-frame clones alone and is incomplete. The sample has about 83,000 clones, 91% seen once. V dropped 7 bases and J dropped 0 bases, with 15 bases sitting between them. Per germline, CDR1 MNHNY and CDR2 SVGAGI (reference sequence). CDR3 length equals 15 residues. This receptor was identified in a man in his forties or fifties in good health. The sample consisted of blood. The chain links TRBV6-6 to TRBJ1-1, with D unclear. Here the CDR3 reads CASTMSSDLNTEAFF. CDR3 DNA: TGTGCCAGCACTATGAGTTCAGACCTGAACACTGAAGCTTTCTTT.